The sequence of this T cell receptor (beta chain) was determined in a study of beta chain features in type 1 diabetes. Study findings and constraints: PCR might preferentially amplify shorter templates, equally in patients and controls. In these data, an HLA type influence on TCRB rearrangement remained unresolved.

CDR3 length: 13 amino acids. CDR1 LNHDA and CDR2 SQIVND come from the germline V gene (reference sequence). Between the trimmed V and J ends, which lost 5 bases and 1 base, there was a span of 8 bases. Every bit of the isolated RNA underwent reverse transcription, so sequencing read expressed TCRB transcripts. Method: immunoSEQ multiplex PCR; TCRdb's copy keeps in-frame clones and lacks some. The sample lists nearly 250,000 clones; roughly 70% were seen once. This clone showed up just a few times. What it binds is not known. Using CD45RO/CCR7/CD25/CD127/CD95/CD27, CD4+ naive, central memory, regulatory and stem cell-like memory cells were sorted. Sorting produced populations that all topped 98% purity.

The receptor was isolated from a man younger than 40 in good health. The V call is TRBV19, the J call TRBJ1-1; D call uncertain. The sequenced material came from naive CD4+ T cells from blood. The CDR3 protein is CASSVTRNTEAFF. In DNA, the CDR3 is TGTGCCAGTAGTGTCACAAGGAACACTGAAGCTTTCTTT.